The entry that follows covers one T cell receptor (beta chain) sequence. Original data processing: Reference gene primer amplification yielded estimated nucleated cell counts. Using immunoSEQ multiplex PCR, the repertoire was profiled, and TCRdb retains in-frame clones only, with some absent. The DNA was the basis for D and trimming; V, J and clone size are from that table. The data hold 150,000 to 200,000 clones, with roughly 85% observed a single time. The sample belongs to a study of blood T cell repertoires in COVID-19. V lost 2 bases to trimming and J lost 10 bases; unmatched junction nucleotides: 6. The germline V gene encodes CDR1 SNHLY and CDR2 FYNNEI. The CDR3 is 15 residues long.

This receptor was identified in a man between 60 and 75 years old with active or convalescent COVID-19. The rearrangement joins TRBV2 to TRBJ1-6, with 9 bases lining up with TRBD1. Material: peripheral blood. The CDR3 sequence is CASSEFRTGDSPLHF. Written as DNA, the CDR3 is TGTGCCAGCAGTGAATTCCGGACAGGGGACTCACCCCTCCACTTT.